This TCR beta chain was profiled in a study of T-cell memory formation after mild COVID-19. Notes on the study in general: For contracting clones, CD4+ ones sat mainly in CM and EM, CD8+ in EMRA.

Each CDR3 protein is one row after TCRdb ran MiXCR on the 5' RACE reads. The data hold hundreds of thousands of distinct CDR3 sequences, with around 20% observed a single time. This clonotype was detected only a few times. Its cognate antigen is unknown. The V and J ends lost 3 bases and 2 bases respectively, with 9 bases between them. The CDR3 has 13 residues. Looked up from germline, CDR1 is SGHNT and CDR2 is YYREEE (reference sequence). This rearrangement joins TRBV5-4 to TRBJ2-7; D remains ambiguous. Sequencing was done on a sample of PBMCs or a T cell subset sorted from them (not recorded which). This TCR derives from an adult woman who had mild COVID-19 (a few samples of this study predate the infection). Cell type and time point are not known. Here the CDR3 DNA reads TGTGCCAGCAGCTCGACACCTACCTACGAGCAGTACTTC. Amino acid sequence: CASSSTPTYEQYF.